Below are 5 T cell receptor beta chains sequenced from a single sample in a study of radiotherapy plus CTLA-4 blockade in lung cancer. Measured with immunoSEQ multiplex PCR; TCRdb has only the in-frame clones, and not every one. The profile shows 52,000 or so clones, approximately 79% of them singletons. The material sequenced was peripheral blood, taken from a patient treated with radiotherapy plus ipilimumab. These receptors all stem from a human donor with non-small cell lung cancer who had a partial response to radiotherapy plus ipilimumab.

The chain has TRBV5-1 and TRBJ1-1; 8 bases are shared with TRBD1. After removal of 0 bases from V and 5 bases from J, the junction contained 6 bases not matched to a gene. Germline V lookup: CDR1 SGHRS, CDR2 YFSETQ. The CDR3 extends over 15 amino acids. The CDR3 DNA follows: TGCGCCAGCAGCTTGGGGACAGGGCTCGAGACTGAAGCTTTCTTT. Translating gives CASSLGTGLETEAFF.

This clone was seen just once. The CDR3 reads CASSYTGWTGELFF. The CDR3 bases are TGTGCCAGCAGCTATACAGGGTGGACCGGGGAGCTGTTTTTT. J is TRBJ2-2 and V is TRBV7-3; tentative D call: TRBD1 (6 bases). The V and J ends lost 4 bases and 5 bases respectively, with 11 bases between them. The CDR3 consists of 14 residues. Per germline, CDR1 SGHTA and CDR2 FQGTGA.

V gene TRBV6-5 combines with J gene TRBJ1-1, with 7 bases fitting TRBD1. Germline V lookup: CDR1 MNHEY, CDR2 SVGAGI. After removal of 4 bases from V and 9 bases from J, the junction contained 8 bases not matched to a gene. The CDR3 totals 13 residues. CDR3 nucleotides: TGTGCCAGCAGTTTACTGCGACAGGGACAAGCTTTCTTT. Its translation: CASSLLRQGQAFF.

The chain links TRBV6-1 to TRBJ1-4; D gene ambiguous. V was shortened by 6 bases and J by 8 bases, with 7 bases between the two germline ends. The length of the CDR3 is 11 residues. Germline CDR1 and CDR2: MNHNS and SASEGT. In DNA, the CDR3 is TGTGCCAGCAGGAGGGAAGAAAAACTGTTTTTT. Protein sequence: CASRREEKLFF.

The rearrangement joins TRBV5-1 to TRBJ1-5, with D possibly TRBD1 on 5 matching bases. CDR1 and CDR2 from the germline V gene are SGHRS and YFSETQ. The germline V and J ends were trimmed by 0 bases and 5 bases, with 9 bases remaining between them. The CDR3 has 14 amino acids. The CDR3 DNA follows: TGCGCCAGCAGCTTGGAGGGGCAGGATCAGCCCCAGCATTTT. This encodes CASSLEGQDQPQHF.